The TCR beta chain described here comes from a study of CD8+CD57+ T cells in acquired aplastic anemia. Ten or more counts support this clonotype. Profiling that covered TCR beta VDJ and CDR3 relied on genomic DNA as its template. MiXCR, run by TCRdb on the reads, gives a single entry per CDR3 protein. This sample yields some 200,000 distinct CDR3 sequences, of which approximately 35% are seen a single time; roughly 1.1% belongs to the top ten. V was pared by 4 bases and J by 6 bases, with 10 bases of the junction left unmatched. The CDR3 spans 15 residues. Per the germline V gene, CDR1 is SGHVS and CDR2 is FNYEAQ.

Sequencing input: sorted CD4+, CD8+, or CD8+CD57+ T cells (not recorded which) from PBMCs. This chain links TRBV7-6 with TRBJ2-7; 9 bases match TRBD1. The receptor comes from a human donor in good health, serving as a control. The CDR3 DNA is TGTGCCAGCAGCTCTGCCGGGACAGGGACCGGCGAGCAGTACTTC. Amino acid sequence: CASSSAGTGTGEQYF. The whole variable domain, remainder taken from reference TRBV7-6 and TRBJ2-7, is GAGVSQSPRYKVTKRGQDVALRCDPISGHVSLYWYRQALGQGPEFLTYFNYEAQQDKSGLPNDRFSAERPEGSISTLTIQRTEQRDSAMYRCASSSAGTGTGEQYFGPGTRLTVT.